A single sample gave rise to the 9 T cell receptor beta chains below, sequenced in a study of blood T cell repertoires in COVID-19. Profiled with immunoSEQ multiplex PCR; TCRdb holds only in-frame clones, not every one. The sample holds 250,000 to 350,000 clones, around 87% seen once. The sample consisted of PBMCs or T cells enriched from blood (not recorded which). These receptors originate from a woman aged 25 to 39 who had recovered from COVID-19.

This clone was picked up one time. The chain uses TRBV5-1 and TRBJ2-5; possibly TRBD1 for D (6 bases). Per the germline V gene, CDR1 is SGHRS and CDR2 is YFSETQ. The CDR3 extends over 15 amino acids. The V gene lost 4 bases and the J gene lost 0 bases, with 13 bases spanning the gap. CDR3 coding DNA: TGCGCCAGCAGCAACAGGGTATTGAACCAAGAGACCCAGTACTTC. Amino acids: CASSNRVLNQETQYF.

The rearrangement uses TRBV4-3 and TRBJ2-7; TRBD1 might be the D (5 bases). Germline V lookup: CDR1 LGHNA, CDR2 YSLEER. Trimming took off 0 bases at V and 9 bases at J, with 18 bases between the two ends. The CDR3 consists of 15 residues. This CDR3 is CASSQDSAGRVGQYF. CDR3 coding DNA: TGCGCCAGCAGCCAAGACTCCGCCGGCAGGGTGGGGCAGTACTTC.

This clone was counted only a few times. V usage is TRBV6-5 and J usage is TRBJ1-1, with a weak D call TRBD1 (6 bases). Trimming pared 10 bases from V and 4 bases from J, leaving 16 bases between. The CDR3 totals 13 residues. Per the germline V gene, CDR1 is MNHEY and CDR2 is SVGAGI. CDR3 DNA: TGTGCCACCACCAGGGGCGCAAGCACTGAAGCTTTCTTT. Amino acid sequence: CATTRGASTEAFF.

The V gene is TRBV5-4, the J gene TRBJ2-3; 7 nucleotides match TRBD1. With V trimmed by 4 bases and J by 2 bases, 4 bases remained unmatched. Looked up from germline, CDR1 is SGHNT and CDR2 is YYREEE (reference sequence). The CDR3 runs to 14 residues. This CDR3 is CASSLGQLTDTQYF. The CDR3, as DNA: TGTGCCAGCAGCCTGGGACAGCTCACAGATACGCAGTATTTT. Drawing the rest from reference TRBV5-4 and TRBJ2-3, the complete variable domain is ETGVTQSPTHLIKTRGQQVTLRCSSQSGHNTVSWYQQALGQGPQFIFQYYREEENGRGNFPPRFSGLQFPNYSSELNVNALELDDSALYLCASSLGQLTDTQYFGPGTRLTVL.

The chain has TRBV5-6 and TRBJ2-1; TRBD2 aligns across 10 bases. Unmatched junction bases numbered 13, after V lost 4 bases and J lost 15 bases. The CDR3 length is 14 residues. Germline V CDR1 and CDR2: SGHDT, YYEEEE. DNA of the CDR3: TGTGCCAGCAGCGTCGAGCGGGGGGGCTTGTTCTTGTTCTTC. This sequence encodes CASSVERGGLFLFF.

This clone was seen a single time. This chain joins TRBV28 and TRBJ1-2; a possible D gene is TRBD1 (5 bases). The CDR3 extends over 14 amino acids. V was cut by 6 bases and J by 4 bases, with 15 bases left in between. In germline, CDR1 is MDHEN, CDR2 SYDVKM. CDR3 residues: CASRRPLGGYGYTF. The CDR3, as DNA: TGTGCCAGCAGAAGGCCCCTGGGGGGCTATGGCTACACCTTC.

V usage is TRBV7-2 and J usage is TRBJ1-2; 7 positions agree with TRBD1. CDR1 and CDR2 from the germline V gene are SGHTA and FQGNSA. This CDR3 region has 13 residues. With V trimmed by 1 base and J by 8 bases, 4 bases remained unmatched. CDR3 sequence: CASSLGQGGGYTF. In DNA form, the CDR3 reads TGTGCCAGCAGCTTAGGACAGGGAGGAGGCTACACCTTC.

This clone was counted a single time. This chain joins TRBV6-5 and TRBJ1-4; the match to TRBD1 covers 8 bases. CDR3 length: 14 amino acids. Trimming at V came to 8 bases and at J to 5 bases, leaving 7 bases not matched to a gene. The germline gives CDR1 MNHEY, CDR2 SVGAGI. The CDR3 reads CASQATGENEKLFF. The CDR3 DNA reads TGTGCCAGCCAGGCGACAGGGGAGAATGAAAAACTGTTTTTT.

The V and J genes are TRBV10-3 and TRBJ2-3; D gene ambiguous. The CDR3 runs 12 residues. Germline V gene lookup returns CDR1 ENHRY and CDR2 SYGVKD. The V end lost 0 bases, the J end lost 6 bases, and 4 bases lay between the germline ends. CDR3 amino acids: CAISESEDTQYF. As DNA, the CDR3 is TGTGCCATCAGTGAGTCGGAGGATACGCAGTATTTT.